The present T cell receptor (beta chain) was sequenced within a study of vaccination and CD4 T cells after COVID-19. Study-level findings and limits: Median SARS-CoV-2-reactive clonotype numbers rose nonsignificantly, about 20 to 40.

Oncomine TCR Beta short-read sequencing was applied to DNA from cultured CD4+ T cells. Investigators isolated genomic DNA from cultured CD4+ T cells. TCRdb fed the PCR reads into MiXCR, producing one record per CDR3 protein. The table lists around 20,000 distinct CDR3 sequences, about 51% of them singletons, with almost 6% in the top ten. Comment on this clonotype: Its antigen is undetermined.

Treatment in this sample: roughly ten-day PBMC culture with coronavirus spike peptide pools or control peptides (ViraFEST assay). The CDR3 has 15 amino acids. Source material: CD4+ T cells from blood, cultured in vitro. The clonotype comes from a human donor who had recovered from COVID-19. This chain joins TRBV21-1 and TRBJ2-7; the DNA was not used to check the table's D call, TRBD2. TRBV21-1 is annotated as a pseudogene. The chain's CDR3 is CASSIRTSGSYEQYF. As DNA, the CDR3 is TGTGCCAGCAGCATACGGACTAGCGGCTCCTACGAGCAGTACTTC.